One sample yielded the 21 T cell receptor beta chains listed below, sequenced in a study of shared clonotypes between healthy human individuals. Here immunoSEQ multiplex PCR was the method, and the copy in TCRdb shows in-frame clones only, minus some. The sample consists of roughly 1,000,000 clones, around 78% of them appearing once. The material sequenced was memory CD4+ T cells from PBMCs. Sample subset: CD45RA-negative fraction. The origin of the receptors is a man between 18 and 35 years old in good health. Some clones in this sample may be carry-over from other donors' samples.

For the CDR3, the DNA is TGCGCCAGCTCCCCCCGTCTAAACCAAGAGACCCAGTACTTC. Translating gives CASSPRLNQETQYF. The V call is TRBV5-1, the J call TRBJ2-5; the D is unclear. With 7 bases removed from V and 0 bases from J, the gap between germline ends came to 13 bases. CDR1 is SGHRS, CDR2 YFSETQ, per germline. The CDR3 covers 14 residues.

The genes are TRBV18 and TRBJ2-2; TRBD2 agrees at 8 bases. The junction had 6 bases not matched to a gene; V was cut back by 3 bases and J by 0 bases. The length of the CDR3 is 17 residues. Germline V gives CDR1 KGHSH, CDR2 LQKENI. For the CDR3, the DNA is TGTGCCAGCTCACCGTCCGCGGGAGGACCGAACACCGGGGAGCTGTTTTTT. This encodes CASSPSAGGPNTGELFF.

This clone was counted a few times. The rearrangement links TRBV14 to TRBJ2-3; D ambiguous. Germline V lookup: CDR1 SGHDN, CDR2 FVKESK. The CDR3 runs to 14 residues. Trimming left V 6 bases short and J 0 bases short, with 10 bases between. CDR3 loop: CASRAFLSTDTQYF. DNA for the CDR3: TGTGCCAGCAGGGCCTTTTTAAGCACAGATACGCAGTATTTT.

The J gene is TRBJ2-7, the V gene TRBV11-3, with a possible D match to TRBD2 (6 bases). The germline CDR1 and CDR2 sequences are SGHNT and YENEEA. V lost 4 bases, J lost 2 bases, and 12 bases lay in between. The CDR3 is 14 amino acids. For the CDR3, the DNA is TGTGCCAGCAGCTCGGGGACTGACACCTACGAGCAGTACTTC. This translates into CASSSGTDTYEQYF.

This clone was seen once. The chain carries TRBV30 and TRBJ1-3; weak D call: TRBD1 (6 bases). The V and J ends lost 0 bases and 4 bases respectively, with 13 bases between them. This CDR3 is 15 amino acids long. Germline V gene data show CDR1 as GTSNPN and CDR2 as SVGIG (reference sequence). CDR3 bases: TGTGCCTGGAGTGTGGTAGGGGGACGAGGAAACACCATATATTTT. Amino acids: CAWSVVGGRGNTIYF.

This chain uses TRBV7-9 with TRBJ2-7; the D gene is possibly TRBD2 (7 bases). Germline V lookup: CDR1 SEHNR, CDR2 FQNEAQ (reference sequence). Trimming took off 5 bases at V and 3 bases at J, with 17 bases between the two ends. The CDR3 has 15 residues. CDR3 sequence (DNA): TGTGCCAGCAGCCGGGGGGCAGGGGCCAGCTACGAGCAGTACTTC. Amino acid sequence: CASSRGAGASYEQYF.

This clone was recorded once. The rearrangement joins TRBV28 to TRBJ1-2; TRBD1 agrees at 10 bases. CDR1 MDHEN and CDR2 SYDVKM come from the germline V gene. This CDR3 has 14 residues. Trimming removed 6 bases from V and 5 bases from J; junction bases left unmatched: 6. In nucleotides, the CDR3 is TGTGCCAGCAGACCCGGGACAGGGGTATATGGCTACACCTTC. This gives the protein CASRPGTGVYGYTF.

The J gene is TRBJ2-7, the V gene TRBV16; D unresolved. This CDR3 has 14 residues. CDR1 KGHSY and CDR2 FQNENV come from the germline V gene. The V end was cut by 4 bases, the J end by 0 bases, with 10 bases between. CDR3 sequence reads: CASSPRPSSYEQYF. The CDR3 DNA reads as TGTGCCAGCAGCCCACGTCCCAGCTCCTACGAGCAGTACTTC. Full variable domain (remainder filled in from reference TRBV16 and TRBJ2-7): GEEVAQTPKHLVRGEGQKAKLYCAPIKGHSYVFWYQQVLKNEFKFLISFQNENVFDETGMPKERFSAKCLPNSPCSLEIQATKLEDSAVYFCASSPRPSSYEQYFGPGTRLTVT.

This chain links TRBV30 with TRBJ1-4, with D possibly being TRBD1 (5 bases). This CDR3 spans 14 amino acids. Trimming pared 4 bases from V and 3 bases from J, leaving 12 bases between. Germline assignment: CDR1 GTSNPN and CDR2 SVGIG (reference sequence). Here the CDR3 reads CAWIDSPANEKLFF. CDR3 nucleotide sequence: TGTGCCTGGATCGACAGTCCTGCTAATGAAAAACTGTTTTTT.

The genes are TRBV7-9 and TRBJ1-4; D not resolved. The CDR3 sequence is 13 residues long. Trimming took 3 bases from V and 7 from J, leaving 9 bases between them. The germline V gene encodes CDR1 SEHNR and CDR2 FQNEAQ (reference sequence). CDR3 nucleotide sequence: TGTGCCAGCAGCTTGCTTTATGGTGAAAAACTGTTTTTT. Protein product: CASSLLYGEKLFF.

This clone came up many times. Different DNA sequences within this sample yield the same CDR3. The V call is TRBV7-9, the J call TRBJ1-2; 7 nucleotides agree with TRBD1. CDR3 length: 13 residues. Germline-derived CDR1 and CDR2 are SEHNR and FQNEAQ (reference sequence). V lost 3 bases and J lost 3; bases outside the gene matches: 1. CDR3 protein: CASSFGTDYGYTF. CDR3 sequence (DNA): TGTGCCAGCAGCTTCGGGACAGACTATGGCTACACCTTC.

The chain is built from TRBV14 and TRBJ2-3; D unclear. This CDR3 contains 12 residues. Trimming pared 4 bases from V and 6 bases from J, leaving 8 bases between. The germline gives CDR1 SGHDN, CDR2 FVKESK. CDR3 sequence reads: CASSLARDTQYF. DNA of the CDR3: TGTGCCAGCAGCCTTGCGCGGGATACGCAGTATTTT.

This clone was seen many times. V usage is TRBV30 and J usage is TRBJ2-2; D is undetermined. Germline V gene lookup returns CDR1 GTSNPN and CDR2 SVGIG (reference sequence). Trimming left V 2 bases short and J 6 bases short, with 10 bases between. The CDR3 runs 13 residues. Here the CDR3 reads CAWSKTDPGELFF. The DNA for the CDR3 is TGTGCCTGGAGTAAAACAGATCCCGGGGAGCTGTTTTTT.

This rearrangement joins TRBV6-1 to TRBJ2-5; 7 bases map to TRBD1. The ends lost 3 bases at V and 4 bases at J; junction bases unmatched: 8. The germline V gene encodes CDR1 MNHNS and CDR2 SASEGT. This CDR3 spans 15 amino acids. CDR3 residues: CASSDLSGGRETQYF. The CDR3 DNA reads TGTGCCAGCAGTGACCTTTCAGGGGGAAGAGAGACCCAGTACTTC.

The V call is TRBV5-1, the J call TRBJ2-7, with D perhaps matching TRBD2 (6 bases). This CDR3 comprises 14 residues. Trimming took off 1 base at V and 5 bases at J, with 13 bases between the two ends. CDR1 SGHRS and CDR2 YFSETQ come from the germline V gene. Here the CDR3 reads CASSLLTTGDEQYF. CDR3 nucleotide sequence: TGCGCCAGCAGCTTGTTGACTACGGGAGACGAGCAGTACTTC.

The chain joins TRBV12-5 to TRBJ2-1; 7 nucleotides align to TRBD2. Losses at the gene ends were 3 bases for V and 16 bases for J; bases not matched to a gene: 6. Germline CDR1 is LGHNT and CDR2 is FRNRAP. The CDR3 covers 11 residues. The CDR3 sequence: CASGFFGRNFF. Here the CDR3 DNA reads TGTGCTAGTGGTTTCTTCGGGAGGAACTTCTTC.

This chain uses TRBV28 with TRBJ2-7; 7 nucleotides align to TRBD1. J gave up 2 bases and V 6 bases, and 10 bases lay outside the gene matches. This CDR3 region has 15 residues. Germline CDR1 reads MDHEN; CDR2 reads SYDVKM. The CDR3 loop is CASRAIETGTYEQYF. DNA for the CDR3: TGTGCCAGCAGGGCCATAGAGACAGGGACCTACGAGCAGTACTTC.

V gene TRBV5-4 combines with J gene TRBJ2-3; D perhaps matches TRBD2 (7 bases). Trimming took off 4 bases at V and 3 bases at J, with 12 bases between the two ends. CDR1 and CDR2 (germline): SGHNT, YYREEE (reference sequence). The CDR3 is made up of 14 amino acids. For the CDR3, the DNA is TGTGCCAGCAGCCGAGGGGGGGAAACAGATACGCAGTATTTT. Amino acids: CASSRGGETDTQYF. Supplemented by reference TRBV5-4 and TRBJ2-3, the full variable domain reads ETGVTQSPTHLIKTRGQQVTLRCSSQSGHNTVSWYQQALGQGPQFIFQYYREEENGRGNFPPRFSGLQFPNYSSELNVNALELDDSALYLCASSRGGETDTQYFGPGTRLTVL.

This chain links TRBV7-3 with TRBJ2-1; 7 positions agree with TRBD2. This CDR3 is built from 12 residues. The J segment lost 9 bases and the V segment lost 4 bases, leaving 3 bases of the junction unmatched. Germline values: CDR1 SGHTA, CDR2 FQGTGA. The CDR3 sequence is CASSSPGGEQFF. CDR3 DNA: TGTGCCAGCAGCTCCCCGGGGGGTGAGCAGTTCTTC.

This clone turned up a few times. The rearrangement joins TRBV7-9 to TRBJ2-5, with D tentatively TRBD2 (6 bases). The CDR3 spans 13 residues. Germline V CDR1 and CDR2: SEHNR, FQNEAQ (reference sequence). V was shortened by 5 bases and J by 5 bases, with 12 bases between the two germline ends. The CDR3 is CASSTRLGETQYF. CDR3 DNA sequence: TGTGCCAGCAGCACACGACTAGGGGAGACCCAGTACTTC.

The table lists this clone with a few counts. The chain joins TRBV5-8 to TRBJ1-5, with 7 bases that match TRBD1. The germline gives CDR1 SGHTS, CDR2 YDEGEE. V trimming: 4 bases; J trimming: 1 base; junction bases outside the gene matches: 5. The length of the CDR3 is 15 residues. CDR3 in DNA: TGTGCCAGCAGCGGAGGGACAGTGAGCAATCAGCCCCAGCATTTT. This sequence encodes CASSGGTVSNQPQHF.